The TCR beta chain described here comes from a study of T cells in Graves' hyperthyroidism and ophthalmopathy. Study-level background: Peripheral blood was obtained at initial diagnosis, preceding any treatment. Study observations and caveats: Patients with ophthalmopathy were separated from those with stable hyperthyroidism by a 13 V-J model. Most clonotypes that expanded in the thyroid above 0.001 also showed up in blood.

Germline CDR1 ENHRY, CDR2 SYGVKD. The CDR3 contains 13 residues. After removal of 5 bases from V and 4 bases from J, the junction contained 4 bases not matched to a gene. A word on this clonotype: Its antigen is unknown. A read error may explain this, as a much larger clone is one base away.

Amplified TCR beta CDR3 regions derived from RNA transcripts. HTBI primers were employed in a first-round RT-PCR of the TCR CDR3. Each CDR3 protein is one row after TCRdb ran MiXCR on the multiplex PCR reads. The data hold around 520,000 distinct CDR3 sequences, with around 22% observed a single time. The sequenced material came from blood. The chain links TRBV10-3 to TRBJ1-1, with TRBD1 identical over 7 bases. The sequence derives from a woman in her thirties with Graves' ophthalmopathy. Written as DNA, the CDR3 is TGTGCCATCAGTCAGGGGGGGACCACTGAAGCTTTCTTT. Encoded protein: CAISQGGTTEAFF.